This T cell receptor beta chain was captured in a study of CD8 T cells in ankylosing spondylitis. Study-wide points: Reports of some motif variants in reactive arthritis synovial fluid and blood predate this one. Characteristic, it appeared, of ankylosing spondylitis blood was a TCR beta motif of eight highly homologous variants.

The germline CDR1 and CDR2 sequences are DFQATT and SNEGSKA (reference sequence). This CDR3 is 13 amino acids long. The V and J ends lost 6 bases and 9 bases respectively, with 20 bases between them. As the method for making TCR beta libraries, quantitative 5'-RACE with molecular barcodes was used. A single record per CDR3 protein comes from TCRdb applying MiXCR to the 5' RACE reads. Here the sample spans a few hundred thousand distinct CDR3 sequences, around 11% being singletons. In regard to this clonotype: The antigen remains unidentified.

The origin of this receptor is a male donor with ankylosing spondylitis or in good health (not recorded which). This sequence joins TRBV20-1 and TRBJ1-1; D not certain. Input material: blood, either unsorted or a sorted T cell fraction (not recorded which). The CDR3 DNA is TGCAGTGCCCTCGGACGGTTGCCAGTTCAAGCTTTCTTT. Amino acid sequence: CSALGRLPVQAFF.